This TCR beta chain stems from a study of early T cells in non-severe SARS-CoV-2 infection. This clonotype was counted ten times or more. The CDR3 loop spans 14 amino acids. CDR1 SGHVS and CDR2 FQNEAQ come from the germline V gene. V lost 3 bases, J lost 3 bases, and 10 bases lay in between. Molecules of cDNA were individually given unique molecular identifiers that were attached to them. A single record per CDR3 protein comes from TCRdb applying MiXCR to the 5' RACE reads. The sample has fewer than 65,000 distinct CDR3 sequences, 9.3% seen once. Sequenced material: whole blood. The clonotype originates from an adult who was a healthcare worker with PCR-confirmed SARS-CoV-2 infection or an uninfected control (not recorded which). The V call is TRBV7-8, the J call TRBJ2-3, with D tentatively TRBD2 (6 bases). The CDR3 nucleotides read TGTGCCAGCAGCTTCCGCGGGGTAACAGATACGCAGTATTTT. It yields the protein CASSFRGVTDTQYF.